The 18 T cell receptor beta chains presented below share a single source sample, sequenced in a study of blood T cell repertoires in COVID-19. The assay was immunoSEQ multiplex PCR, and TCRdb's table has in-frame clones only and misses some. The sample records around 300,000 clones, around 90% being singletons. The sequenced sample consisted of peripheral blood. These receptors all stem from a woman aged 40 to 50 who had recovered from COVID-19.

The rearrangement links TRBV3-1 (or the pseudogene TRBV3-2) to TRBJ1-3, with a weak D call TRBD1 (6 bases). Trimming stripped 3 bases from V and 2 bases from J, with 11 bases between. The CDR3 totals 15 residues. Germline V lookup: CDR1 LGHDT, CDR2 YNNKEL (reference sequence). The CDR3 nucleotides read TGTGCCAGCAGCCAGGAGGGGGGGACTGGAAACACCATATATTTT. Translating gives CASSQEGGTGNTIYF.

This chain joins TRBV24-1 and TRBJ1-5; no definite D call. This CDR3 comprises 17 residues. The germline V and J ends were trimmed by 9 bases and 0 bases, with 20 bases remaining between them. CDR1 is KGHDR and CDR2 is SFDVKD in the germline V gene. The CDR3 DNA sequence: TGTGCCACCCCTTACAACCTAACCGGGTATAGCAATCAGCCCCAGCATTTT. Translation: CATPYNLTGYSNQPQHF.

The chain has TRBV5-4 and TRBJ2-2; 7 bases match TRBD2. The trim removed 4 bases at V and 6 bases at J, leaving 15 bases unmatched. In germline, CDR1 is SGHNT, CDR2 YYREEE (reference sequence). This CDR3 region has 17 residues. Here the CDR3 reads CASSGFGGRKDPGELFF. CDR3 in DNA: TGTGCCAGCAGCGGCTTCGGGGGGAGGAAGGATCCCGGGGAGCTGTTTTTT.

The rearrangement uses TRBV30 and TRBJ1-2; TRBD1 might be the D (5 bases). CDR3 size: 13 residues. V was trimmed by 5 bases and J by 2 bases, leaving 12 bases between them. Germline loops: CDR1 GTSNPN, CDR2 SVGIG (reference sequence). The CDR3 loop is CAWQQQVNYGYTF. CDR3 in DNA: TGTGCCTGGCAACAACAGGTGAACTATGGCTACACCTTC.

This clone was detected once. The rearrangement joins TRBV3-1 (or the pseudogene TRBV3-2) to TRBJ2-7; the match to TRBD2 covers 10 bases. CDR3 length: 18 residues. With V trimmed by 0 bases and J by 4 bases, 12 bases remained unmatched. Germline CDR1 is LGHDT and CDR2 is YNNKEL (reference sequence). This CDR3 reads CASSQDLPSGSQNYEQYF. In nucleotides, the CDR3 is TGTGCCAGCAGCCAAGATCTTCCTAGCGGGAGCCAAAATTACGAGCAGTACTTC.

J is TRBJ2-6 and V is TRBV5-4, with 7 bases matching TRBD2. The germline CDR1 and CDR2 sequences are SGHNT and YYREEE (reference sequence). The CDR3 has 15 residues. V gave up 4 bases and J gave up 3 bases; unmatched junction bases: 4. Written as DNA, the CDR3 is TGTGCCAGCAGCACCCGGGGGGATGGGGCCAACGTCCTGACTTTC. Protein: CASSTRGDGANVLTF.

This chain connects TRBV12-2 to TRBJ1-1; TRBD1, the D gene given by the table, was not confirmed from the DNA. TRBV12-2 is designated a pseudogene. The CDR3 is 15 amino acids. CDR3: CASRPPWQMNTEAFF. The DNA of the CDR3 is TGTGCAAGTCGCCCCCCATGGCAGATGAACACTGAAGCTTTCTTT.

This clone was seen a single time. The chain combines TRBV6-5 with TRBJ1-1, with D unclear. V shed 0 bases and J shed 5 bases, with 7 bases lying between them. Germline lookup yields CDR1 MNHEY and CDR2 SVGAGI. CDR3 length: 13 residues. The chain's CDR3 is CASSYSTRTEAFF. In DNA form, the CDR3 reads TGTGCCAGCAGTTACTCTACGCGGACTGAAGCTTTCTTT.

V gene TRBV27 combines with J gene TRBJ2-7; D unresolved. The germline V and J ends were trimmed by 5 bases and 3 bases, with 14 bases remaining between them. This CDR3 contains 14 residues. The V gene's germline CDR1 is MNHEY and CDR2 SMNVEV (reference sequence). The CDR3 protein is CASSPRPGYYEQYF. CDR3 DNA: TGTGCCAGCAGTCCTCGACCGGGTTACTACGAGCAGTACTTC.

The J gene is TRBJ2-3, the V gene TRBV19, with no clear D. The CDR3 has 16 amino acids. Germline V gene sequence: CDR1 LNHDA, CDR2 SQIVND (reference sequence). Trimming removed 7 bases from V and 5 bases from J, with 22 bases in between. In DNA form, the CDR3 reads TGTGCCAGTACCTCTAGTGGCGCGGCGTATCAAGATACGCAGTATTTT. Residues: CASTSSGAAYQDTQYF.

This clone was recorded once. The chain combines TRBV27 with TRBJ1-1; no firm D call. Trimming pared 2 bases from V and 0 bases from J, leaving 10 bases between. Germline values: CDR1 MNHEY, CDR2 SMNVEV (reference sequence). The CDR3 is 15 amino acids. The CDR3 loop reads CASSLIGPMNTEAFF. The CDR3 DNA is TGTGCCAGCAGTTTAATTGGGCCCATGAACACTGAAGCTTTCTTT.

This chain connects TRBV6-1 to TRBJ2-7, with D possibly matching TRBD2 (5 bases). This CDR3 is 21 amino acids long. The germline V gene encodes CDR1 MNHNS and CDR2 SASEGT. The V and J ends lost 2 bases and 4 bases respectively, with 33 bases between them. The CDR3 bases are TGTGCCAGCAGTGAACGGTATTTACACATCGATTCCCAGCGGATGGAATACGAGCAGTACTTC. It specifies CASSERYLHIDSQRMEYEQYF.

V is TRBV11-3 and J is TRBJ2-7; TRBD1 aligns across 8 bases. Germline-derived CDR1 and CDR2 are SGHNT and YENEEA. V dropped 1 base and J dropped 3; count of bases not matched to a gene: 2. This CDR3 spans 14 amino acids. The CDR3 DNA reads as TGTGCCAGCAGCTTAGGGGGACAGGTCTACGAGCAGTACTTC. This translates into CASSLGGQVYEQYF.

The chain links TRBV12-2 to TRBJ2-7; the D segment call TRBD2 is taken from the table without a DNA check. TRBV12-2 is deemed a pseudogene. This CDR3 region has 15 residues. The CDR3: CASRLAGGQAYEQYF. DNA of the CDR3: TGTGCAAGTCGCTTAGCGGGAGGACAAGCCTACGAGCAGTACTTC.

The chain uses TRBV4-1 and TRBJ2-6; possible D gene TRBD2, 5 bases. V dropped 3 bases and J dropped 4 bases, with 13 bases sitting between them. This CDR3 is 16 amino acids long. Germline lookup yields CDR1 MGHRA and CDR2 YSYEKL. CDR3 region: CASSHEGRGGANVLTF. The DNA of the CDR3 is TGCGCCAGCAGCCACGAGGGCCGTGGAGGGGCCAACGTCCTGACTTTC.

The chain links TRBV11-3 to TRBJ2-7; D perhaps matches TRBD2 (6 bases). There are 14 residues in the CDR3. Trimming took off 3 bases at V and 7 bases at J, with 16 bases between the two ends. CDR1 SGHNT and CDR2 YENEEA come from the germline V gene. The CDR3 region has the DNA TGTGCCAGCAGCTTTGAGAGCCCCCGGGGGGAGCAGTACTTC. This codes for CASSFESPRGEQYF. Complete variable domain (other parts from reference TRBV11-3 and TRBJ2-7): EAGVVQSPRYKIIEKKQPVAFWCNPISGHNTLYWYLQNLGQGPELLIRYENEEAVDDSQLPKDRFSAERLKGVDSTLKIQPAELGDSAVYLCASSFESPRGEQYFGPGTRLTVT.

The V and J genes are TRBV12-5 and TRBJ1-2; perhaps TRBD1 as D (5 bases). Per the germline V gene, CDR1 is LGHNT and CDR2 is FRNRAP. Trimming cost V 5 bases and J 4 bases, with 14 bases left between them. The CDR3 is 14 residues long. The CDR3 DNA reads as TGTGCTAGTGGTCAATTGGGGCAGACCTATGGCTACACCTTC. It is translated as CASGQLGQTYGYTF.

The rearrangement joins TRBV28 to TRBJ1-4; 10 bases agree with TRBD1. The CDR3 contains 17 residues. Germline CDR1 and CDR2: MDHEN and SYDVKM. With V trimmed by 4 bases and J by 3 bases, 8 bases remained unmatched. The chain's CDR3 is CASSSTGQGPSNEKLFF. CDR3 nucleotides: TGTGCCAGCAGTTCTACGGGACAGGGGCCCTCTAATGAAAAACTGTTTTTT.